Shown below are 14 T cell receptor beta chains from a single sample sequenced in a study of immune heterogeneity within non-small cell lung tumors. It was a multiplex PCR that amplified TCR beta CDR3, with 32 V and 13 J primers. TCRdb recomputed calls from the multiplex PCR reads with MiXCR, one row per CDR3 protein. This repertoire shows 10,000 to 15,000 distinct CDR3 sequences, about 25% found once; its top ten account for about an eighth. At 550 to 600 ng per sample, bulk tumor genomic DNA provided the template. Primary tumors were biopsied several times each, far apart, intraoperatively. Curative surgery was undertaken by patients, who had untreated, newly diagnosed non-small cell lung cancer. Sample: lung tumor tissue. These receptors were taken from a man aged 45-60 years with non-small cell lung cancer.

This clonotype was detected many times. The CDR3 DNA reads TGTGCCAGCAGTTTTCAGGGTATCGCTAGCAATCAGCCCCAGCATTTT. As protein: CASSFQGIASNQPQHF. This chain joins TRBV12-3 or TRBV12-4 and TRBJ1-5, with D tentatively TRBD1 (5 bases). The CDR3 extends over 16 amino acids. V was shortened by 3 bases and J by 0 bases, with 12 bases between the two germline ends.

This clonotype was counted a few times. The V call is TRBV6-1, the J call TRBJ2-5, with D hard to call. V was shortened by 5 bases and J by 0 bases, with 19 bases between the two germline ends. The CDR3 has 17 amino acids. Germline CDR1 is MNHNS and CDR2 is SASEGT. CDR3 region: CASSNLDSLLNQETQYF. DNA of the CDR3: TGTGCCAGCAGTAACCTCGACTCCCTGTTGAACCAAGAGACCCAGTACTTC.

There are many counts of this clonotype. This chain links TRBV27 with TRBJ2-3, with D tentatively TRBD1 (6 bases). Germline loops: CDR1 MNHEY, CDR2 SMNVEV (reference sequence). The length of the CDR3 is 15 residues. V lost 6 bases, J lost 0 bases, and 13 bases lay in between. Here the CDR3 DNA reads TGTGCCAGCAGAAACAGGGCTTCTAGCACAGATACGCAGTATTTT. Translated, it gives CASRNRASSTDTQYF.

By share of the sample, this clonotype is medium-sized (0.01 to 0.1%). The rearrangement uses TRBV13 and TRBJ2-7, with 10 bases lining up with TRBD2. Trimming took 4 bases from V and 4 from J; bases not matched to a gene: 4. Germline V gene sequence: CDR1 PRHDT, CDR2 FYEKMQ (reference sequence). The CDR3 consists of 14 residues. CDR3 DNA sequence: TGTGCCAGCAGCTCCGGACTAGCGGTTTACGAGCAGTACTTC. Translating gives CASSSGLAVYEQYF.

This clonotype was observed many times. The chain recombines TRBV6-1 with TRBJ2-5, with 9 bases matching TRBD2. CDR1 is MNHNS, CDR2 SASEGT, per germline. V was clipped by 6 bases and J by 3 bases; unmatched bases: 8. The CDR3 has 15 residues. This chain's CDR3 is CASRHGTSSKETQYF. As DNA, the CDR3 is TGTGCCAGCAGACACGGGACTAGCAGTAAAGAGACCCAGTACTTC.

On this clonotype: This could be a read error, since a much larger clone is one nucleotide away. The chain uses TRBV10-2 and TRBJ2-7, with D unclear. V was pared by 4 bases and J by 2 bases, with 15 bases between. This CDR3 region has 15 residues. The germline V gene has CDR1 WSHSY and CDR2 SAAADI. The CDR3 here is CASSGHTRVPYEQYF. CDR3 bases: TGCGCCAGCAGTGGTCACACTCGAGTCCCCTACGAGCAGTACTTC.

This clonotype was detected a few times. This rearrangement joins TRBV29-1 to TRBJ1-5; D may be TRBD1 (6 bases). The CDR3 totals 14 residues. CDR1 is SQVTM, CDR2 ANQGSEA, per germline. Trimming took 6 bases from V and 2 from J, leaving 14 bases between them. CDR3 nucleotide sequence: TGCAGCGTAATAGGGGGTGACGGCAATCAGCCCCAGCATTTT. It specifies CSVIGGDGNQPQHF.

This clonotype was seen more than once but under ten times. CDR3 sequence: CATSPLGDTKYF. The CDR3, as DNA: TGTGCCACCAGTCCCTTGGGGGATACGAAATATTTT. V gene TRBV15 combines with J gene TRBJ2-3, with D tentatively TRBD1 or TRBD2 (5 bases each). Germline-derived CDR1 and CDR2 are LNHNV and YYDKDF (reference sequence). Trimming stripped 6 bases from V and 15 bases from J, with 19 bases between. The CDR3 length is 12 residues.

This clonotype occurred many times. The chain has TRBV7-3 and TRBJ2-1, with 9 bases identical to TRBD2. Germline V gene data show CDR1 as SGHTA and CDR2 as FQGTGA. V gave up 0 bases and J gave up 5 bases; unmatched junction bases: 11. The length of the CDR3 is 18 residues. The CDR3 nucleotides are TGTGCCAGCAGCTTAACAGCCTTCGGGCTAGCGGGGAACAATGAGCAGTTCTTC. It is translated as CASSLTAFGLAGNNEQFF.

This clonotype came up many times. CDR3 sequence: CASSARGNSYEQYF. The CDR3 DNA reads as TGTGCCAGCAGTGCCAGGGGAAATTCCTACGAGCAGTACTTC. V gene TRBV6-1 combines with J gene TRBJ2-7; a possible D gene is TRBD1 (6 bases). The CDR3 runs 14 residues. V lost 4 bases and J 1 base, leaving 11 bases between the germline ends. Germline loops: CDR1 MNHNS, CDR2 SASEGT.

This clonotype is termed medium-sized. V and J are TRBV28 and TRBJ2-1, with TRBD2 matching 14 bases. V was clipped by 5 bases and J by 3 bases; unmatched bases: 6. Germline CDR1 MDHEN, CDR2 SYDVKM. The CDR3 runs to 17 residues. The CDR3 DNA follows: TGTGCCAGCAGTACGGGACTAGCGGGAGTCCTCTACAATGAGCAGTTCTTC. Amino acid sequence: CASSTGLAGVLYNEQFF.

This clonotype appeared many times. CDR3 bases: TGTGCCAGCAGTTTATCCACTAGACTAGCGGGAGCGACGGAGACCCAGTACTTC. Translated, it gives CASSLSTRLAGATETQYF. V is TRBV27 and J is TRBJ2-5, with 12 positions matching TRBD2. Germline V gene data show CDR1 as MNHEY and CDR2 as SMNVEV (reference sequence). Trimming at V came to 0 bases and at J to 5 bases, leaving 10 bases not matched to a gene. This CDR3 has 18 residues.

This clonotype came up once. Just one base apart from a much larger clone, this may be a read error. The chain combines TRBV14 with TRBJ1-2; weak D call: TRBD1 (5 bases). This CDR3 is built from 16 residues. V shed 1 base and J shed 5 bases, with 17 bases lying between them. CDR1 and CDR2 from the germline V gene are SGHDN and FVKESK. Here the CDR3 DNA reads TGTGCCAGCAGCCAAGGGGGTCCCGGGGCGTCTTATGGCTACACCTTC. It is translated as CASSQGGPGASYGYTF.

This clonotype came up once. Possible read error: a much larger clone is one base away. The CDR3: CASSEWTGNTKAFF. The CDR3 bases are TGTGCCAGCAGCGAATGGACAGGTAACACTAAAGCTTTCTTT. This chain connects TRBV7-9 to TRBJ1-1; TRBD1 agrees at 7 bases. CDR3 size: 14 residues. Germline values: CDR1 SEHNR, CDR2 FQNEAQ (reference sequence).